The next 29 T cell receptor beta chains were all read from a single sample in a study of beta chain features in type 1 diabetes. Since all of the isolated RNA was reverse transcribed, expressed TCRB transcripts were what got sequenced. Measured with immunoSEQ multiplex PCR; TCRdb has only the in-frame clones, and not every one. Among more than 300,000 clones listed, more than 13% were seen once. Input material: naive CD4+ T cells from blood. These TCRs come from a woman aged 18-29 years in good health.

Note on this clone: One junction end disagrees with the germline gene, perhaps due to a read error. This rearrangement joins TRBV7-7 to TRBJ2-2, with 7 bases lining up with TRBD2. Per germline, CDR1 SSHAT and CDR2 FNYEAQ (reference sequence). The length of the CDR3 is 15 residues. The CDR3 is CASSPSGAGTGELFF. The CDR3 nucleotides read TGTGCTAGCAGCCCCAGCGGAGCGGGGACCGGGGAGCTGTTTTTT.

The DNA of the CDR3 is TGTGCCTGGAGCGCTACAGGGGTTTTTAGCAATCAGCCCCAGCATTTT. It yields the protein CAWSATGVFSNQPQHF. The V call is TRBV30, the J call TRBJ1-5, with 7 bases matching TRBD1. The CDR3 has 16 amino acids. Losses at the gene ends were 3 bases for V and 0 bases for J; bases not matched to a gene: 8. The V gene's germline CDR1 is GTSNPN and CDR2 SVGIG (reference sequence).

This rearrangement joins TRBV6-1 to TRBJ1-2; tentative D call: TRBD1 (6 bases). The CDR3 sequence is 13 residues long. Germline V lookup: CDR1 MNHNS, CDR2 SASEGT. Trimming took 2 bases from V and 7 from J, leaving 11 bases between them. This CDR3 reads CASSETRTAGYTF. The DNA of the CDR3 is TGTGCCAGCAGTGAAACCAGGACAGCTGGCTACACCTTC.

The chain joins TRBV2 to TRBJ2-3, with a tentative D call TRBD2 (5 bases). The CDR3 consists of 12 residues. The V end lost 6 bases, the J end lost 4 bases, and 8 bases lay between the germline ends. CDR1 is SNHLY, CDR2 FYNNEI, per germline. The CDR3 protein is CASSEGSDTQYF. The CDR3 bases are TGTGCCAGCAGCGAGGGATCAGATACGCAGTATTTT.

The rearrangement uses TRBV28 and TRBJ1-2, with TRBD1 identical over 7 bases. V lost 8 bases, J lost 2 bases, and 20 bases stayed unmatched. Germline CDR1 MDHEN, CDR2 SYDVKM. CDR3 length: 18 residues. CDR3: CASRLFFDRVLGNYGYTF. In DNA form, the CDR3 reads TGTGCCAGCCGACTTTTTTTCGACAGGGTTTTAGGAAACTATGGCTACACCTTC.

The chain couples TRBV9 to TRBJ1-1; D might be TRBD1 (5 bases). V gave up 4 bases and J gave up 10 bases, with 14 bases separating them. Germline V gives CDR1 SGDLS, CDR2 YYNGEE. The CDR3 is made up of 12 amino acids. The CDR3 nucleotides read TGTGCCAGCAGCTCTCCAGGGAACGGAGCTTTCTTT. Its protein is CASSSPGNGAFF.

The chain's CDR3 is CASSFVLAAETDTQYF. DNA of the CDR3: TGCGCCAGCAGCTTCGTCCTAGCTGCGGAGACAGATACGCAGTATTTT. The chain links TRBV5-1 to TRBJ2-3; possible D gene TRBD2, 5 bases. Germline V gives CDR1 SGHRS, CDR2 YFSETQ. The CDR3 has 16 amino acids. The V and J ends lost 2 bases and 3 bases respectively, with 16 bases between them.

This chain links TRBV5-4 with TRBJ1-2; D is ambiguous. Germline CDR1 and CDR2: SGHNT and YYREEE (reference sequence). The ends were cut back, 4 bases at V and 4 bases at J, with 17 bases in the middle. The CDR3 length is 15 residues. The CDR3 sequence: CASSLDATRGYGYTF. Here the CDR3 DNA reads TGTGCCAGCAGCCTGGACGCAACACGAGGCTATGGCTACACCTTC.

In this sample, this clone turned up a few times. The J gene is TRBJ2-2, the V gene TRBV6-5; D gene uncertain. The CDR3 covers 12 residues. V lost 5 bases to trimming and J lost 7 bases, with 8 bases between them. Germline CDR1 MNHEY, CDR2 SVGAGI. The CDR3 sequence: CASSARIGELFF. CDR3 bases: TGTGCCAGCAGTGCGCGGATCGGGGAGCTGTTTTTT.

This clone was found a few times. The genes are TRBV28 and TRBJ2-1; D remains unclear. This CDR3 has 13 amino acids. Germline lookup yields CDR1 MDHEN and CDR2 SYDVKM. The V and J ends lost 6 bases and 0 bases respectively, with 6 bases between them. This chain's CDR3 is CASRPSSYNEQFF. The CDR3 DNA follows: TGTGCCAGCAGGCCGAGCTCCTACAATGAGCAGTTCTTC.

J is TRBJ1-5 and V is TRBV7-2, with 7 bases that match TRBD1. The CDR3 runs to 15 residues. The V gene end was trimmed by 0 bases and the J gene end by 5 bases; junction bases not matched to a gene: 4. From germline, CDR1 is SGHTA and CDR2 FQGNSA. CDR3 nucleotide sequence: TGTGCCAGCAGCTTAGCCCGACAGGGACATCAGCCCCAGCATTTT. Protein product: CASSLARQGHQPQHF.

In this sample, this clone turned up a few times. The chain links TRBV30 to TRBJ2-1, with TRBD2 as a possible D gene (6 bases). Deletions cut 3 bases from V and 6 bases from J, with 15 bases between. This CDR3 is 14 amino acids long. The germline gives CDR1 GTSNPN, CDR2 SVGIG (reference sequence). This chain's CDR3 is CAWSLPAAGNEQFF. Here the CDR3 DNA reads TGTGCCTGGAGCCTCCCTGCAGCGGGCAATGAGCAGTTCTTC.

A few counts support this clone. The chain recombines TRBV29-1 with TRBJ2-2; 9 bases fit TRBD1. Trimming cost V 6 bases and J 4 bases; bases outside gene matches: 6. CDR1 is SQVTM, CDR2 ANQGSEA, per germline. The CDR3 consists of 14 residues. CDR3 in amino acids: CSVLQGATTGELFF. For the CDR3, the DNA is TGCAGCGTCTTACAGGGGGCGACCACCGGGGAGCTGTTTTTT.

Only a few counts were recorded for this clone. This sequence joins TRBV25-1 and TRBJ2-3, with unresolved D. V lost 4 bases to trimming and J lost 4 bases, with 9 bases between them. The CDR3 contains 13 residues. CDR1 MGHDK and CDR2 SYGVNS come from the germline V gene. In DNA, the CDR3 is TGTGCCAGCAGTGCGAGGTTACCAGATACGCAGTATTTT. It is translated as CASSARLPDTQYF.

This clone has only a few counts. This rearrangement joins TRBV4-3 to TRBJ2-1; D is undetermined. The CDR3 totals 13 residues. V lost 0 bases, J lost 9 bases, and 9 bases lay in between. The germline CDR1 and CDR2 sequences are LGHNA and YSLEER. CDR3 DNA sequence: TGCGCCAGCAGCCAAGAAGACGGGTTTGAGCAGTTCTTC. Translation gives CASSQEDGFEQFF.

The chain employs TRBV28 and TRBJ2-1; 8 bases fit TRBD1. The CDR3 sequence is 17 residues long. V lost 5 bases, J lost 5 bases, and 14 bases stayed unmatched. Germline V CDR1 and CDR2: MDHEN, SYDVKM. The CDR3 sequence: CASSLQGAAPVHNEQFF. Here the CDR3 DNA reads TGTGCCAGCAGTCTCCAGGGGGCTGCTCCGGTCCACAATGAGCAGTTCTTC.

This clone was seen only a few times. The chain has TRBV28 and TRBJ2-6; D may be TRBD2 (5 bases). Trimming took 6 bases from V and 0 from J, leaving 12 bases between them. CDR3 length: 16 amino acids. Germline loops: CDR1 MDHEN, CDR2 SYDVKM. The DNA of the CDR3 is TGTGCCAGCAGCACCCTGGGAGCCTCTGGGGCCAACGTCCTGACTTTC. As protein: CASSTLGASGANVLTF. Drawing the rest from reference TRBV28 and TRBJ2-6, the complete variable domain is DVKVTQSSRYLVKRTGEKVFLECVQDMDHENMFWYRQDPGLGLRLIYFSYDVKMKEKGDIPEGYSVSREKKERFSLILESASTNQTSMYLCASSTLGASGANVLTFGAGSRLTVL.

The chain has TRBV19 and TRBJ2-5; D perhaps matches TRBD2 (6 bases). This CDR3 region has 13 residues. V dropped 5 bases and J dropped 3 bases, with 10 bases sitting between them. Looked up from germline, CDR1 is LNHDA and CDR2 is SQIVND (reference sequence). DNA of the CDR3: TGTGCCAGTAGTTGGGCTAGCGAAGAGACCCAGTACTTC. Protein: CASSWASEETQYF.

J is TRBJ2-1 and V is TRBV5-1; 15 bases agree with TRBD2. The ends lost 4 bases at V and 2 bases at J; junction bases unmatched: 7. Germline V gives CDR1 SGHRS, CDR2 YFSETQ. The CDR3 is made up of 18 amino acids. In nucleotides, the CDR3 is TGCGCCAGCAGCCGGGGACTAGCGGGAGGTAGGCCCTACAATGAGCAGTTCTTC. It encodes CASSRGLAGGRPYNEQFF.

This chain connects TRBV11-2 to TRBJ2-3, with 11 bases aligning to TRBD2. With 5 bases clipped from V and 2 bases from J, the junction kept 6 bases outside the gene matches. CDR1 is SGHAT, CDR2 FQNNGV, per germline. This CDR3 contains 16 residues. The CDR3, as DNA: TGTGCCAGCAGCCTCATAGCGGGAGGGTCCACAGATACGCAGTATTTT. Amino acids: CASSLIAGGSTDTQYF. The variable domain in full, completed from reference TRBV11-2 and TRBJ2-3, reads EAGVAQSPRYKIIEKRQSVAFWCNPISGHATLYWYQQILGQGPKLLIQFQNNGVVDDSQLPKDRFSAERLKGVDSTLKIQPAKLEDSAVYLCASSLIAGGSTDTQYFGPGTRLTVL.

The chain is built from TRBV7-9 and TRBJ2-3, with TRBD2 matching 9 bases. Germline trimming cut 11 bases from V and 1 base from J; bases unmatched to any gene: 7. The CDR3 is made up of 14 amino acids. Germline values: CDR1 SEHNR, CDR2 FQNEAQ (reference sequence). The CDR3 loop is CALPQREGTDTQYF. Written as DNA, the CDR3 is TGTGCCCTGCCCCAGCGGGAGGGCACAGATACGCAGTATTTT.

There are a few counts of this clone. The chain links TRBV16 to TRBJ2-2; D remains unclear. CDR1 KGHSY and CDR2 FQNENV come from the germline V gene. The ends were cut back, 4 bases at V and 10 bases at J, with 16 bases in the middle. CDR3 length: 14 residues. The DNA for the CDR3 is TGTGCCAGCAGCCTCCACCCTCTAGTTGCGGAGCTGTTTTTT. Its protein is CASSLHPLVAELFF.

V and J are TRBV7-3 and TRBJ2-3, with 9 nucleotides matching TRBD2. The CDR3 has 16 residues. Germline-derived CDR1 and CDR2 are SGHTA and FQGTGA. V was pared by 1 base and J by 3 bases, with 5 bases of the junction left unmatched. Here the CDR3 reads CASSLIASGTTDTQYF. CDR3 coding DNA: TGTGCCAGCAGCTTAATCGCTAGCGGGACGACAGATACGCAGTATTTT.

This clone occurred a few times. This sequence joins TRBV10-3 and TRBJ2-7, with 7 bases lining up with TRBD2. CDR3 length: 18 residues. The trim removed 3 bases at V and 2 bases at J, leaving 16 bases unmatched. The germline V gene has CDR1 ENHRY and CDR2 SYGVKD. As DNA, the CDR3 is TGTGCCATCAGTGAAGGGAAGAGACTAGCAGACAAAGCCTACGAGCAGTACTTC. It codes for CAISEGKRLADKAYEQYF.

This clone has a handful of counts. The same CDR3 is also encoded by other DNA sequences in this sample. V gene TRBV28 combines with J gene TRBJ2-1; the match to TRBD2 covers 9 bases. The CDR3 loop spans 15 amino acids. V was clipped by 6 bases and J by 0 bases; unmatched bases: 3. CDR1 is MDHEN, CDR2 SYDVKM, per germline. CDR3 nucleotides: TGTGCCAGCAGCCAGACTAGCGGCTCCTACAATGAGCAGTTCTTC. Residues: CASSQTSGSYNEQFF. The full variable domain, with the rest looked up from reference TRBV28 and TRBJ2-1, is DVKVTQSSRYLVKRTGEKVFLECVQDMDHENMFWYRQDPGLGLRLIYFSYDVKMKEKGDIPEGYSVSREKKERFSLILESASTNQTSMYLCASSQTSGSYNEQFFGPGTRLTVL.

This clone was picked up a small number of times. In DNA form, the CDR3 reads TGTGCCAGCACTACAGGTTACAATGAGCAGTTCTTC. It is translated as CASTTGYNEQFF. J is TRBJ2-1 and V is TRBV28; the D gene is possibly TRBD1 (5 bases). Germline CDR1 and CDR2: MDHEN and SYDVKM. The CDR3 spans 12 residues. V lost 7 bases and J 4 bases, leaving 8 bases between the germline ends.

For the CDR3, the DNA is TGCGCCAGCAGCCAAGCGGGTAGCGGGCCCCAAGAGACCCAGTACTTC. Its protein is CASSQAGSGPQETQYF. This chain uses TRBV4-1 with TRBJ2-5; 7 bases fit TRBD2. Germline V CDR1 and CDR2: MGHRA, YSYEKL. The ends lost 1 base at V and 1 base at J; junction bases unmatched: 6. The CDR3 has 16 amino acids.

CDR3 protein: CASSEALQGAFSGYTF. CDR3 DNA sequence: TGTGCCAGCAGTGAAGCGCTCCAGGGGGCGTTCTCCGGCTACACCTTC. The chain joins TRBV2 to TRBJ1-2; 8 bases are a match to TRBD1. CDR1 and CDR2 (germline): SNHLY, FYNNEI. The CDR3 consists of 16 residues. Germline trimming cut 0 bases from V and 8 bases from J; bases unmatched to any gene: 11.

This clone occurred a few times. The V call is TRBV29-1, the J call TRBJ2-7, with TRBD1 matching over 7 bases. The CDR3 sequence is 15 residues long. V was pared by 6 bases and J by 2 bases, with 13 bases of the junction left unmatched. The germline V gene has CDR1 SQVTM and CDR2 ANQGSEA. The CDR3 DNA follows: TGCAGCGTCTCACCGACAGGGTTGGGAGCCTACGAGCAGTACTTC. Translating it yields CSVSPTGLGAYEQYF.